This is a list of T cell receptor beta chains from one sample in a study of T cell responses to AZD1222 COVID-19 vaccine. Clones were read by immunoSEQ multiplex PCR, and TCRdb kept only the in-frame ones, dropping some. The sample includes approximately 110,000 clones, 87% seen only once; the top ten take 1.2%. The material sequenced was peripheral blood, taken on day 0 of AZD1222 vaccination. The receptors here all came from an adult in good health. Both conserved end residues are part of each CDR3. A D gene is named only where the DNA matches it firmly. Clone sizes are given selectively: once, few, many, or a class where the clone is expanded.

v_gene: TRBV20-1
abundance: .
d_gene: .
j_gene: TRBJ2-3
CDR3aa: CSASRGDTDTQYF
CDR3nt: TGCAGTGCTAGTCGGGGAGATACAGATACGCAGTATTTT

v_gene: TRBV2
abundance: .
d_gene: .
j_gene: TRBJ1-4
CDR3aa: CASSETPGAGEKLFF
CDR3nt: TGTGCCAGCAGTGAAACTCCGGGGGCAGGTGAAAAACTGTTTTTT

v_gene: TRBV29-1
abundance: .
d_gene: .
j_gene: TRBJ2-7
CDR3aa: CSGTDTSYEQYF
CDR3nt: TGCAGCGGGACGGACACGTCCTACGAGCAGTACTTC

v_gene: TRBV5-1
abundance: .
d_gene: TRBD1
j_gene: TRBJ2-7
CDR3aa: CASSLGQGIYEQYF
CDR3nt: TGCGCCAGCAGCTTGGGACAGGGGATATACGAGCAGTACTTC

v_gene: TRBV27
abundance: .
d_gene: .
j_gene: TRBJ2-1
CDR3aa: CASSDLSSYNEQFF
CDR3nt: TGTGCCAGCAGTGACTTGAGCTCCTACAATGAGCAGTTCTTC

v_gene: TRBV4-1
abundance: .
d_gene: .
j_gene: TRBJ2-7
CDR3aa: CASSQGVTGIHEQYF
CDR3nt: TGCGCCAGCAGCCAGGGAGTAACAGGGATCCACGAGCAGTACTTC

v_gene: TRBV6-2/TRBV6-3
abundance: .
d_gene: TRBD2
j_gene: TRBJ2-7
CDR3aa: CASSPGGPYEQYF
CDR3nt: TGTGCCAGCAGTCCGGGAGGGCCCTACGAGCAGTACTTC

v_gene: TRBV7-9
abundance: .
d_gene: .
j_gene: TRBJ1-6
CDR3aa: CASSFNMDNSPLHF
CDR3nt: TGTGCCAGCAGCTTTAACATGGATAATTCACCCCTCCACTTT

v_gene: TRBV5-1
abundance: .
d_gene: .
j_gene: TRBJ2-1
CDR3aa: CASSLLAGGLYNEQFF
CDR3nt: TGCGCCAGCAGCTTGCTTGCGGGTGGGCTTTACAATGAGCAGTTCTTC

v_gene: TRBV6-1
abundance: once
d_gene: .
j_gene: TRBJ2-6
CDR3aa: CASSEQGTGANVLTF
CDR3nt: TGTGCCAGCAGTGAACAGGGGACGGGGGCCAACGTCCTGACTTTC

v_gene: TRBV12-3/TRBV12-4
abundance: once
d_gene: .
j_gene: TRBJ2-6
CDR3aa: CASSPSGANVLTF
CDR3nt: TGTGCCAGCAGCCCATCTGGGGCCAACGTCCTGACTTTC